The subject of this entry is one T cell receptor beta chain. As yet, its antigen is unknown. This sample is drawn from a study of T cell responses to AZD1222 COVID-19 vaccine. Study conclusions and caveats: Baseline serology detected seropositivity in only five or six AZD1222 recipients.

The CDR3 contains 12 residues. The V end lost 1 base, the J end lost 10 bases, and 10 bases lay between the germline ends. Per germline, CDR1 LGHDT and CDR2 YNNKEL (reference sequence). The method was immunoSEQ multiplex PCR; TCRdb's version includes in-frame clones alone and lacks a portion of them. The table shows about 140,000 clones, with 80% to 95% occurring only once. Sample: peripheral blood, taken 28 days after the second AZD1222 dose. V gene TRBV3-1 (or the pseudogene TRBV3-2) combines with J gene TRBJ1-2; no reliable D call. The TCR originated in an adult who received the AZD1222 COVID-19 vaccine. The CDR3 protein is CASSQVSADYTF. For the CDR3, the DNA is TGTGCCAGCAGCCAAGTGTCCGCAGACTACACCTTC.